The rows below give T cell receptor beta chains drawn from one sample of a study of response to subunit inactivated influenza vaccine. From the RT-PCR reads, TCRdb called clonotypes with MiXCR, one entry per CDR3 protein. Among a few hundred thousand distinct CDR3 sequences listed, 7.2% were seen once. The sample in question was PBMCs from blood, obtained around 25 months after vaccination. The receptors were sampled from a man between 45 and 75 years old who received an inactivated influenza vaccine. CDR3s include the opening cysteine and the closing phenylalanine or tryptophan. D genes are given only for firm matches. Rows give clone size only sometimes, using once, few, many, or a class for an expanded clone.

d_call: TRBD2; clone_size: .; cdr3_length: 16; v_call: TRBV5-5; j_call: TRBJ2-3; cdr3_nt: TGTGCCAGCAGCGGAGGGACTAGCGGACGGACAGATACGCAGTATTTT; cdr3_aa: CASSGGTSGRTDTQYF
d_call: TRBD1; clone_size: .; cdr3_length: 16; v_call: TRBV6-2/TRBV6-3; j_call: TRBJ1-1; cdr3_nt: TGTGCCAGCAGCAGAGGGGACAGGGGGCTTGACACTGAAGCTTTCTTT; cdr3_aa: CASSRGDRGLDTEAFF
d_call: .; clone_size: many; cdr3_length: 12; v_call: TRBV3-1; j_call: TRBJ2-7; cdr3_nt: TGTGCCAGCAGCCCCGAACGGGGGCTGCAGTACTTC; cdr3_aa: CASSPERGLQYF
d_call: .; clone_size: .; cdr3_length: 13; v_call: TRBV7-6; j_call: TRBJ2-3; cdr3_nt: TGTGCCAGCAGCTTAGTTCAAACAGATACGCAGTATTTT; cdr3_aa: CASSLVQTDTQYF
d_call: .; clone_size: few; cdr3_length: 11; v_call: TRBV3-1; j_call: TRBJ1-1; cdr3_nt: TGTGCCAGCAGCCGCCCCTCTGAAGCTTTCTTT; cdr3_aa: CASSRPSEAFF
d_call: .; clone_size: few; cdr3_length: 17; v_call: TRBV6-1; j_call: TRBJ1-3; cdr3_nt: TGTGCCAGCAGTCCCTTGTGGACCACTGAAATTGGGAACACCATATATTTT; cdr3_aa: CASSPLWTTEIGNTIYF
d_call: .; clone_size: many; cdr3_length: 15; v_call: TRBV18; j_call: TRBJ2-2; cdr3_nt: TGTGCCAGCTCCTCGGCGTGGCTTAACACCGGGGAGCTGTTTTTT; cdr3_aa: CASSSAWLNTGELFF
d_call: TRBD1; clone_size: few; cdr3_length: 14; v_call: TRBV7-9; j_call: TRBJ2-7; cdr3_nt: TGTGCCAGCAGCCCACAGGGGGCAGAACACGAGCAGTACTTC; cdr3_aa: CASSPQGAEHEQYF
d_call: TRBD1; clone_size: many; cdr3_length: 14; v_call: TRBV6-1; j_call: TRBJ2-2; cdr3_nt: TGTGCCAGCAGGCAGGGGGCGGAAAGCGGGGAGCTGTTTTTT; cdr3_aa: CASRQGAESGELFF
d_call: TRBD2; clone_size: .; cdr3_length: 16; v_call: TRBV4-3; j_call: TRBJ2-3; cdr3_nt: TGCGCCAGCAGCCAAGATCTAGCGGGAGGGCCGAGGACGCAGTATTTT; cdr3_aa: CASSQDLAGGPRTQYF
d_call: .; clone_size: many; cdr3_length: 15; v_call: TRBV4-3; j_call: TRBJ1-2; cdr3_nt: TGCGCCAGCAGCCAAGTGGGGCGGGAGGCCTATGGCTACACCTTC; cdr3_aa: CASSQVGREAYGYTF
d_call: TRBD2; clone_size: .; cdr3_length: 12; v_call: TRBV7-2; j_call: TRBJ2-3; cdr3_nt: TGTGCCAGCAGCTTAGTGCGGGAGATGCAGTATTTT; cdr3_aa: CASSLVREMQYF
d_call: TRBD2; clone_size: many; cdr3_length: 17; v_call: TRBV7-9; j_call: TRBJ2-3; cdr3_nt: TGTGCCAGCAGCTTAGAGGGGGGACTAGCGGGCACAGATACGCAGTATTTT; cdr3_aa: CASSLEGGLAGTDTQYF
d_call: .; clone_size: many; cdr3_length: 14; v_call: TRBV7-2; j_call: TRBJ2-5; cdr3_nt: TGTGCCAGCAGCTTGGACCCTTACCAAGAGACCCAGTACTTC; cdr3_aa: CASSLDPYQETQYF
d_call: .; clone_size: .; cdr3_length: 16; v_call: TRBV15; j_call: TRBJ1-5; cdr3_nt: TGTGCCACCAGCAGAGTTCGTACGTCGGGCAATCAGCCCCAGCATTTT; cdr3_aa: CATSRVRTSGNQPQHF
d_call: .; clone_size: few; cdr3_length: 14; v_call: TRBV5-1; j_call: TRBJ1-1; cdr3_nt: TGCGCCAGCAGCTTGGATGGGGGCTACACTGAAGCTTTCTTT; cdr3_aa: CASSLDGGYTEAFF
d_call: .; clone_size: .; cdr3_length: 13; v_call: TRBV18; j_call: TRBJ1-4; cdr3_nt: TGTGCCAGCTCACGCGCCCAGAATGAAAAACTGTTTTTT; cdr3_aa: CASSRAQNEKLFF
d_call: .; clone_size: few; cdr3_length: 13; v_call: TRBV7-8; j_call: TRBJ2-7; cdr3_nt: TGTGCCAGCAGCTATAATCGGGCCTACGAGCAGTACTTC; cdr3_aa: CASSYNRAYEQYF
d_call: .; clone_size: many; cdr3_length: 15; v_call: TRBV27; j_call: TRBJ2-7; cdr3_nt: TGTGCCAGCAGTGCCATTCCAACAGGGACCTACGAGCAGTACTTC; cdr3_aa: CASSAIPTGTYEQYF
d_call: .; clone_size: .; cdr3_length: 16; v_call: TRBV7-9; j_call: TRBJ1-3; cdr3_nt: TGTGCCAGCAGCCACACCAAGGTTATCTCTGGAAACACCATATATTTT; cdr3_aa: CASSHTKVISGNTIYF
d_call: .; clone_size: many; cdr3_length: 13; v_call: TRBV20-1; j_call: TRBJ1-1; cdr3_nt: TGCAGTGCTAGCCCAGGGGCGTACACTGAAGCTTTCTTT; cdr3_aa: CSASPGAYTEAFF
d_call: .; clone_size: few; cdr3_length: 14; v_call: TRBV23-1; j_call: TRBJ1-2; cdr3_nt: TGCGCCAGCAGTCAATCGCTCCGCCTCTATGGCTACACCTTC; cdr3_aa: CASSQSLRLYGYTF
d_call: .; clone_size: .; cdr3_length: 11; v_call: TRBV5-6; j_call: TRBJ1-1; cdr3_nt: TGTGCCAGCAGCTTGGAGGCAGAAGCTTTCTTT; cdr3_aa: CASSLEAEAFF
d_call: .; clone_size: .; cdr3_length: 15; v_call: TRBV5-1; j_call: TRBJ2-3; cdr3_nt: TGCGCCAGCAGCTCTTTCGGACAGTCCACAGATACGCAGTATTTT; cdr3_aa: CASSSFGQSTDTQYF
d_call: TRBD1; clone_size: few; cdr3_length: 13; v_call: TRBV18; j_call: TRBJ1-4; cdr3_nt: TGTGCCAGCTCACGTGACAGGGCGGAAAAACTGTTTTTT; cdr3_aa: CASSRDRAEKLFF
d_call: TRBD1; clone_size: many; cdr3_length: 13; v_call: TRBV20-1; j_call: TRBJ2-5; cdr3_nt: TGCAGTGCTAGAGAGGGACAGGGAGAGACCCAGTACTTC; cdr3_aa: CSAREGQGETQYF
d_call: .; clone_size: many; cdr3_length: 13; v_call: TRBV7-2; j_call: TRBJ2-1; cdr3_nt: TGTGCCAGCAGCTGGGGACCCGGGGATGAGCAGTTCTTC; cdr3_aa: CASSWGPGDEQFF
d_call: TRBD1; clone_size: few; cdr3_length: 14; v_call: TRBV28; j_call: TRBJ2-1; cdr3_nt: TGTGCCAGCAGTTGGGGGAACAGGGGCAATGAGCAGTTCTTC; cdr3_aa: CASSWGNRGNEQFF
d_call: .; clone_size: few; cdr3_length: 15; v_call: TRBV12-3/TRBV12-4; j_call: TRBJ2-1; cdr3_nt: TGTGCCAGCAGCCCCCGGGACTCTACTTACAATGAGCAGTTCTTC; cdr3_aa: CASSPRDSTYNEQFF
d_call: .; clone_size: .; cdr3_length: 15; v_call: TRBV3-1; j_call: TRBJ1-6; cdr3_nt: TGTGCCAGCAGCCATGTTAGGACAGACAGTTCACCCCTCCACTTT; cdr3_aa: CASSHVRTDSSPLHF
d_call: .; clone_size: few; cdr3_length: 16; v_call: TRBV12-3/TRBV12-4; j_call: TRBJ2-4; cdr3_nt: TGTGCCAGCAGTTTAGGGGGACTCAGAATGGTCGACATTCAGTACTTC; cdr3_aa: CASSLGGLRMVDIQYF
d_call: .; clone_size: many; cdr3_length: 14; v_call: TRBV27; j_call: TRBJ1-1; cdr3_nt: TGTGCCAGCAGTTTCCAGGGGATGAACACTGAAGCTTTCTTT; cdr3_aa: CASSFQGMNTEAFF
d_call: .; clone_size: many; cdr3_length: 15; v_call: TRBV5-6; j_call: TRBJ2-3; cdr3_nt: TGTGCCAGCAGCCCACTTTGGGCGGATACAGATACGCAGTATTTT; cdr3_aa: CASSPLWADTDTQYF
d_call: .; clone_size: .; cdr3_length: 13; v_call: TRBV5-8; j_call: TRBJ1-1; cdr3_nt: TGTGCCAGCAGCCCTCGGGGGAACCCTGAAGCTTTCTTT; cdr3_aa: CASSPRGNPEAFF
d_call: TRBD1; clone_size: .; cdr3_length: 14; v_call: TRBV27; j_call: TRBJ1-6; cdr3_nt: TGTGCCAGCAGTCAGGGACAGGGTGGCACACCCCTCCACTTT; cdr3_aa: CASSQGQGGTPLHF
d_call: TRBD1; clone_size: many; cdr3_length: 16; v_call: TRBV3-1; j_call: TRBJ2-7; cdr3_nt: TGTGCCAGCAGCCCAAGCAGTACGACAGGGGCCTACGAGCAGTACTTC; cdr3_aa: CASSPSSTTGAYEQYF
d_call: .; clone_size: many; cdr3_length: 13; v_call: TRBV29-1; j_call: TRBJ2-1; cdr3_nt: TGCAGCGTTATCCAGGGCTCCTACAATGAGCAGTTCTTC; cdr3_aa: CSVIQGSYNEQFF
d_call: TRBD1; clone_size: .; cdr3_length: 20; v_call: TRBV11-1; j_call: TRBJ1-5; cdr3_nt: TGTGCCAGCAGCTTTTCATCCGGGACAGGGTTGCCATATAGCAATCAGCCCCAGCATTTT; cdr3_aa: CASSFSSGTGLPYSNQPQHF
d_call: .; clone_size: few; cdr3_length: 12; v_call: TRBV12-3/TRBV12-4; j_call: TRBJ2-2; cdr3_nt: TGTGCCAGCGGACTAAGTACCGGGGAGCTGTTTTTT; cdr3_aa: CASGLSTGELFF
d_call: .; clone_size: few; cdr3_length: 13; v_call: TRBV20-1; j_call: TRBJ2-3; cdr3_nt: TGCAGTGCTACAGGGGGGGGCACAGATACGCAGTATTTT; cdr3_aa: CSATGGGTDTQYF